This paragraph reports one TCR beta chain. The antigen is not known. The data originate from a study of siplizumab effects on memory and regulatory T cells. Study-level findings and limits: Unstimulated naive T cells seemed to show more diversity than memory cells did, and they also seemed to be among the major contributors to the alloresponse. Siplizumab gave mappable alloreactive CD4+ clones an average Treg-derived fraction of over 65%, against approximately 29% in controls.

In each sample, around 96,000 TCR templates were assayed. Measured with immunoSEQ multiplex PCR; TCRdb has only the in-frame clones, and not every one. The table shows more than 95,000 clones, with more than 85% occurring only once. The V gene lost 1 base and the J gene lost 5 bases, with 9 bases spanning the gap. The germline V gene has CDR1 SGHTA and CDR2 FQGNSA. The CDR3 is 15 amino acids. The source material was Tregs sorted from blood. The clonotype was recovered from a human donor in good health. The chain combines TRBV7-2 with TRBJ1-6; the D gene is possibly TRBD1 (6 bases). The chain's CDR3 is CASSLVGQNNSPLHF. CDR3 coding DNA: TGTGCCAGCAGCTTAGTCGGACAGAATAATTCACCCCTCCACTTT.